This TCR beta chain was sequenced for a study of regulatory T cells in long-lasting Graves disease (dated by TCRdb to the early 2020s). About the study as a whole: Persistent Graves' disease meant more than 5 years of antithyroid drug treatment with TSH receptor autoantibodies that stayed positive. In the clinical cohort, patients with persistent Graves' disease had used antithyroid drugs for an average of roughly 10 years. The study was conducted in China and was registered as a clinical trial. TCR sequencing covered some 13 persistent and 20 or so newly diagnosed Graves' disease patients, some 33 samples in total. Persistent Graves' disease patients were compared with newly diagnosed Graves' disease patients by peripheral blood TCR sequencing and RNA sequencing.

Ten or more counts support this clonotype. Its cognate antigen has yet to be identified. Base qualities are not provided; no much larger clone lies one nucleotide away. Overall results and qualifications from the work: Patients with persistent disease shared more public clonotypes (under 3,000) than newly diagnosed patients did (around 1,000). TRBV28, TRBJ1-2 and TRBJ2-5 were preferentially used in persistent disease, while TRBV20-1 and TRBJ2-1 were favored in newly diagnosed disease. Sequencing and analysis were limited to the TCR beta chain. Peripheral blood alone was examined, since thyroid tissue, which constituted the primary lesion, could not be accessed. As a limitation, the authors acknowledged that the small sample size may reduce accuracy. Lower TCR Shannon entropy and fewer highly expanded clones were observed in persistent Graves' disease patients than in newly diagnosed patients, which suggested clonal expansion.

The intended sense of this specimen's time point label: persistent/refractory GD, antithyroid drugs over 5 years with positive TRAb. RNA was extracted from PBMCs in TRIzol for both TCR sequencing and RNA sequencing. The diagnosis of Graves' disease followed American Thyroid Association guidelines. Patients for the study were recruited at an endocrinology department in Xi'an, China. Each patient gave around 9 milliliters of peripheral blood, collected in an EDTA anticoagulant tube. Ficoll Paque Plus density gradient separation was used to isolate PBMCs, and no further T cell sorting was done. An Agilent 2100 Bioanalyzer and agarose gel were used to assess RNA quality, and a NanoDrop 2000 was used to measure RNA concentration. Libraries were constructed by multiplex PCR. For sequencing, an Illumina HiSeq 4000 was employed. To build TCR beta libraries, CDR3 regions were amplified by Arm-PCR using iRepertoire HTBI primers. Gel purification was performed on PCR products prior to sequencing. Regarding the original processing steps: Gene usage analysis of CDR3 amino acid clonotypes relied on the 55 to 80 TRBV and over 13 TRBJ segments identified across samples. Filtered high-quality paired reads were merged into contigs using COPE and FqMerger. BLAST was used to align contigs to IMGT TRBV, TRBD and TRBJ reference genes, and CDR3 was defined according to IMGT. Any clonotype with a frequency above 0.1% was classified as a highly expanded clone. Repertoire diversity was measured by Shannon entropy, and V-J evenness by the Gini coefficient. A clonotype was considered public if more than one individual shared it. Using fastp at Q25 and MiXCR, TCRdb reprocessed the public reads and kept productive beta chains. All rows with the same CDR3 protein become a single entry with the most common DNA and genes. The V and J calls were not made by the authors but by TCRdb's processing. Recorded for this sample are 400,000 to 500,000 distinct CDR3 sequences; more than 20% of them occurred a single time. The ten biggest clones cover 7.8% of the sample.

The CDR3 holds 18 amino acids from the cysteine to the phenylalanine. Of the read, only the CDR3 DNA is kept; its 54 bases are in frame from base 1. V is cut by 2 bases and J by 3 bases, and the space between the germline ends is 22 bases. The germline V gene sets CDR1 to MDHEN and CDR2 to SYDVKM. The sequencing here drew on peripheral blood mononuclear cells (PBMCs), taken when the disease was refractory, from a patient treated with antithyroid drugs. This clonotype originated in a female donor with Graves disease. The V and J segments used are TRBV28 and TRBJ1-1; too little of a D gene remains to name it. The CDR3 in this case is CASSLGLRGLRRDTEAFF. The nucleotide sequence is TGTGCCAGCAGTTTAGGGCTTCGGGGTCTTCGTAGGGACACTGAAGCTTTCTTT.